A single sample gave rise to the 18 T cell receptor beta chains below, sequenced in a study of cytomegalovirus exposure and HLA in healthy donors. The primer mix had 60 Vbeta and 13 Jbeta primers. Assay: immunoSEQ multiplex PCR; the TCRdb copy retains only in-frame clones and omits some. Its table records 50,000 or so clones. The specimen was PBMCs. Receptors were obtained from a man aged 35 to 55 in good health and CMV-seropositive.

The CDR3 DNA sequence: TGCGCCAGCAGCTTGGCCGGCGGGGGGAGCACAGATACGCAGTATTTT. This sequence encodes CASSLAGGGSTDTQYF. The chain carries TRBV5-1 and TRBJ2-3; TRBD2 matches at 8 bases. J gave up 0 bases and V 0 bases, and 3 bases lay outside the gene matches. Germline assignment: CDR1 SGHRS and CDR2 YFSETQ. There are 16 residues in the CDR3.

The chain links TRBV19 to TRBJ1-1; TRBD1 matches 7 bases. CDR1 LNHDA and CDR2 SQIVND come from the germline V gene (reference sequence). The CDR3 length is 13 residues. The J segment lost 5 bases and the V segment lost 4 bases, leaving 4 bases of the junction unmatched. CDR3 sequence reads: CASSTYRGTEAFF. Here the CDR3 DNA reads TGTGCCAGTAGTACCTACAGGGGAACTGAAGCTTTCTTT.

The genes are TRBV5-6 and TRBJ1-2, with D possibly being TRBD1 (6 bases). Between the trimmed V and J ends, which lost 5 bases and 7 bases, there was a span of 15 bases. The CDR3 is made up of 13 amino acids. CDR1 is SGHDT and CDR2 is YYEEEE in the germline V gene. CDR3 sequence (DNA): TGTGCCAGCAGTAACGACAGGATCGGTGGCTACACCTTC. Amino acids: CASSNDRIGGYTF. The full variable domain, rest sourced from reference TRBV5-6 and TRBJ1-2, is DAGVTQSPTHLIKTRGQQVTLRCSPKSGHDTVSWYQQALGQGPQFIFQYYEEEERQRGNFPDRFSGHQFPNYSSELNVNALLLGDSALYLCASSNDRIGGYTFGSGTRLTVV.

This chain joins TRBV11-2 and TRBJ1-4; D remains ambiguous. Germline V lookup: CDR1 SGHAT, CDR2 FQNNGV. The CDR3 is made up of 14 amino acids. V lost 4 bases and J 10 bases, leaving 16 bases between the germline ends. The chain's CDR3 is CASSSHSVGGKLFF. CDR3 DNA sequence: TGTGCCAGCAGCTCTCATTCAGTGGGAGGAAAACTGTTTTTT. Variable domain in full (rest from reference TRBV11-2 and TRBJ1-4): EAGVAQSPRYKIIEKRQSVAFWCNPISGHATLYWYQQILGQGPKLLIQFQNNGVVDDSQLPKDRFSAERLKGVDSTLKIQPAKLEDSAVYLCASSSHSVGGKLFFGSGTQLSVL.

The chain carries TRBV10-1 and TRBJ2-3, with D possibly matching TRBD2 (5 bases). Per germline, CDR1 WNHNN and CDR2 SYGVQD (reference sequence). This CDR3 has 13 residues. The V and J ends lost 10 bases and 0 bases respectively, with 11 bases between them. The CDR3 sequence is CATQRLSTDTQYF. The CDR3 region has the DNA TGCGCCACGCAGCGGCTTAGCACAGATACGCAGTATTTT.

The rearrangement links TRBV5-1 to TRBJ2-2; 12 bases agree with TRBD2. The length of the CDR3 is 15 residues. Trimming cost V 3 bases and J 5 bases; bases outside gene matches: 2. CDR1 is SGHRS, CDR2 YFSETQ, per germline. CDR3 DNA sequence: TGCGCCAGCAGCTCAGGACTAGCGGGAACCGGGGAGCTGTTTTTT. It encodes CASSSGLAGTGELFF.

This sequence joins TRBV28 and TRBJ2-7; 8 bases are a match to TRBD1. This CDR3 has 16 residues. Trimming took 2 bases from V and 2 from J; bases not matched to a gene: 8. Per germline, CDR1 MDHEN and CDR2 SYDVKM. DNA of the CDR3: TGTGCCAGCAGTTTAGGTGACAGGGGCATCACCTACGAGCAGTACTTC. It codes for CASSLGDRGITYEQYF.

The rearrangement links TRBV29-1 to TRBJ2-2, with 7 bases lining up with TRBD1. The CDR3 is 12 amino acids. Looked up from germline, CDR1 is SQVTM and CDR2 is ANQGSEA. J gave up 6 bases and V 6 bases, and 4 bases lay outside the gene matches. The CDR3 DNA sequence: TGCAGCGTGGCAGGGGGACCCGGGGAGCTGTTTTTT. It yields the protein CSVAGGPGELFF.

The chain joins TRBV18 to TRBJ1-2, with D possibly TRBD1 on 6 matching bases. The CDR3 covers 13 residues. The germline V and J ends were trimmed by 4 bases and 0 bases, with 6 bases remaining between them. Germline CDR1 reads KGHSH; CDR2 reads LQKENI. Here the CDR3 reads CASSQGANYGYTF. CDR3 DNA sequence: TGTGCCAGCTCACAGGGGGCTAACTATGGCTACACCTTC.

The V call is TRBV7-9, the J call TRBJ1-2; D remains ambiguous. The CDR3 length is 14 residues. Trimming shortened V by 6 bases and J by 0 bases, and 11 bases separated the two germline ends. Germline V gene lookup returns CDR1 SEHNR and CDR2 FQNEAQ (reference sequence). The CDR3 loop reads CASSRTTANYGYTF. CDR3 bases: TGTGCCAGCAGTAGAACCACAGCTAACTATGGCTACACCTTC. The whole variable domain, filled in from reference TRBV7-9 and TRBJ1-2, reads DTGVSQNPRHKITKRGQNVTFRCDPISEHNRLYWYRQTLGQGPEFLTYFQNEAQLEKSRLLSDRFSAERPKGSFSTLEIQRTEQGDSAMYLCASSRTTANYGYTFGSGTRLTVV.

The chain combines TRBV5-1 with TRBJ2-5, with D possibly being TRBD1 (6 bases). Germline CDR1 SGHRS, CDR2 YFSETQ. The CDR3 extends over 15 amino acids. V shed 2 bases and J shed 3 bases, with 14 bases lying between them. DNA for the CDR3: TGCGCCAGCAGCTTTAGGGGAGAGGGGGAAGAGACCCAGTACTTC. The encoded protein is CASSFRGEGEETQYF. The full variable domain, in which reference TRBV5-1 and TRBJ2-5 provide the parts outside the CDR3, is KAGVTQTPRYLIKTRGQQVTLSCSPISGHRSVSWYQQTPGQGLQFLFEYFSETQRNKGNFPGRFSGRQFSNSRSEMNVSTLELGDSALYLCASSFRGEGEETQYFGPGTRLLVL.

The V gene is TRBV29-1, the J gene TRBJ2-3; 12 bases line up with TRBD2. The CDR3 spans 17 residues. Trimming took 4 bases from V and 4 from J; bases not matched to a gene: 12. Germline V lookup: CDR1 SQVTM, CDR2 ANQGSEA. The CDR3 loop reads CSVGGGVASGGADTQYF. CDR3 DNA sequence: TGCAGCGTTGGAGGGGGGGTGGCTAGCGGGGGGGCAGATACGCAGTATTTT.

V and J are TRBV6-6 and TRBJ2-7, with 9 bases aligning to TRBD1. CDR1 is MNHNY and CDR2 is SVGAGI in the germline V gene (reference sequence). The V gene end was trimmed by 7 bases and the J gene end by 3 bases; junction bases not matched to a gene: 7. This CDR3 spans 14 amino acids. CDR3 DNA sequence: TGTGCCAGCATCCGGACAGGGGACCTCTACGAGCAGTACTTC. It translates to CASIRTGDLYEQYF.

V gene TRBV5-1 combines with J gene TRBJ2-3; perhaps TRBD1 as D (6 bases). V lost 2 bases and J lost 6, with 16 bases in between. The length of the CDR3 is 15 residues. Per germline, CDR1 SGHRS and CDR2 YFSETQ. The CDR3 bases are TGCGCCAGCAGCTTACAGGGCAAAGTTGCGGATACGCAGTATTTT. Translation: CASSLQGKVADTQYF.

V and J are TRBV30 and TRBJ2-5, with 9 bases matching TRBD2. J lost 5 bases, V lost 4 bases, and 8 bases had no gene match. The CDR3 is 14 amino acids. Germline V gene sequence: CDR1 GTSNPN, CDR2 SVGIG (reference sequence). CDR3 coding DNA: TGTGCCTGGACAGTAGCGGGAGTTTTGGAGACCCAGTACTTC. It is translated as CAWTVAGVLETQYF. Based on the CDR3 plus reference TRBV30 and TRBJ2-5, the full variable domain is SQTIHQWPATLVQPVGSPLSLECTVEGTSNPNLYWYRQAAGRGLQLLFYSVGIGQISSEVPQNLSASRPQDRQFILSSKKLLLSDSGFYLCAWTVAGVLETQYFGPGTRLLVL.

This chain joins TRBV7-6 and TRBJ2-1; TRBD1 might be the D (6 bases). Trimming stripped 8 bases from V and 8 bases from J, with 13 bases between. Germline CDR1 and CDR2: SGHVS and FNYEAQ. The CDR3 sequence is 12 residues long. The CDR3 spells CASAKQGYEQFF. CDR3 nucleotides: TGTGCCAGCGCCAAACAGGGCTATGAGCAGTTCTTC. Together with reference TRBV7-6 and TRBJ2-1, the CDR3 gives the full variable domain: GAGVSQSPRYKVTKRGQDVALRCDPISGHVSLYWYRQALGQGPEFLTYFNYEAQQDKSGLPNDRFSAERPEGSISTLTIQRTEQRDSAMYRCASAKQGYEQFFGPGTRLTVL.

The chain carries TRBV6-6 and TRBJ1-2, with D possibly TRBD1 on 6 matching bases. The CDR3 has 15 residues. The V and J ends lost 7 bases and 8 bases respectively, with 23 bases between them. CDR1 is MNHNY, CDR2 SVGAGI, per germline (reference sequence). Here the CDR3 DNA reads TGTGCCAGCATACCCCTCCCCGGGACACCTTGGGGCTACACCTTC. Translation: CASIPLPGTPWGYTF.

The chain recombines TRBV30 with TRBJ1-1, with TRBD1 matching 8 bases. Germline V gene sequence: CDR1 GTSNPN, CDR2 SVGIG (reference sequence). V shed 0 bases, J shed 4 bases, and the junction held 1 base outside the gene matches. There are 13 residues in the CDR3. This CDR3 reads CAWSVTGGTEAFF. The CDR3 DNA sequence: TGTGCCTGGAGTGTTACAGGGGGCACTGAAGCTTTCTTT.